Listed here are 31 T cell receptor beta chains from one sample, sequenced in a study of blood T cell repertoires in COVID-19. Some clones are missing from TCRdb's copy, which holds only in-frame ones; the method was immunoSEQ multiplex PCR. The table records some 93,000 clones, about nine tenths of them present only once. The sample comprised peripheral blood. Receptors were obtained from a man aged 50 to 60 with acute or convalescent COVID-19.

CDR3 loop: CASSPAGQETQYF. As DNA, the CDR3 is TGTGCCAGCAGCCCCGCGGGCCAAGAGACCCAGTACTTC. The genes are TRBV5-8 and TRBJ2-5; a weak D match, TRBD2 (5 bases). This CDR3 comprises 13 residues. Trimming removed 4 bases at V and 1 base at J, with 8 bases between. The germline V gene encodes CDR1 SGHTS and CDR2 YDEGEE.

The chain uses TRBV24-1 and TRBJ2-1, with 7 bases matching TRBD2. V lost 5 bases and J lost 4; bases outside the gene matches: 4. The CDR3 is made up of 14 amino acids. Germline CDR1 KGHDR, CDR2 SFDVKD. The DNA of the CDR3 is TGTGCCACCAGTGCAGCTAGCGGTTACAATGAGCAGTTCTTC. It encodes CATSAASGYNEQFF.

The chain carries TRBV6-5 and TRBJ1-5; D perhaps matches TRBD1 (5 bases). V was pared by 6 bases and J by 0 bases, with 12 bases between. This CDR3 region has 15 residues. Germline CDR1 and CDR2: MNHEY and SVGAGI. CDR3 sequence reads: CASRQAAYSNQPQHF. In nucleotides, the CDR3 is TGTGCCAGCAGACAGGCGGCGTATAGCAATCAGCCCCAGCATTTT.

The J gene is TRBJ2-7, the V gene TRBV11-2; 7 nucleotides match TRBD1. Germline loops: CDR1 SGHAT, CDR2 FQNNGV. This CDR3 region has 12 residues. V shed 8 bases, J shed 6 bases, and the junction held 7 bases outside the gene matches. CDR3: CASGFHRGEQYF. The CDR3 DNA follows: TGTGCCAGCGGATTCCACAGGGGCGAGCAGTACTTC.

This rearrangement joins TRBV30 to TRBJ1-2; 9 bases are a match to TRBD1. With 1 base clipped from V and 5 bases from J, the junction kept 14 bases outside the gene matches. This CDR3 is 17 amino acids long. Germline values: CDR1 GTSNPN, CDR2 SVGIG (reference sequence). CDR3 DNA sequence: TGTGCCTGGAGTGCTCCCAGGGACAGGGCCTCCTTTTATGGCTACACCTTC. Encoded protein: CAWSAPRDRASFYGYTF.

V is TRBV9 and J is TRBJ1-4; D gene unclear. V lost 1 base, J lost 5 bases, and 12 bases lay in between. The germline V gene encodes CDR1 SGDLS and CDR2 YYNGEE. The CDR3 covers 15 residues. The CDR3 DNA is TGTGCCAGCAGCGTAATGGGCACGGGGAATGAAAAACTGTTTTTT. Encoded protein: CASSVMGTGNEKLFF.

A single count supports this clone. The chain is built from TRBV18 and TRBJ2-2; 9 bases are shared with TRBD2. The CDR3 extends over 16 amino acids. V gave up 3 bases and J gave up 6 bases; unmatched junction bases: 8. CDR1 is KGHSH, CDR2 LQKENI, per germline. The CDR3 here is CASSPRSSGTSGELFF. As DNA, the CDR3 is TGTGCCAGCTCACCTAGGTCTAGCGGGACATCCGGGGAGCTGTTTTTT.

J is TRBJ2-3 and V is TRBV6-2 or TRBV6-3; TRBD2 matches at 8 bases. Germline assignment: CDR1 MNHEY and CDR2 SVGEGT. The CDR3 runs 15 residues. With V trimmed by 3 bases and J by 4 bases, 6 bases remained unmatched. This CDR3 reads CASSYLGLAPDTQYF. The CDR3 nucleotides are TGTGCCAGCAGTTATCTCGGACTAGCCCCAGATACGCAGTATTTT.

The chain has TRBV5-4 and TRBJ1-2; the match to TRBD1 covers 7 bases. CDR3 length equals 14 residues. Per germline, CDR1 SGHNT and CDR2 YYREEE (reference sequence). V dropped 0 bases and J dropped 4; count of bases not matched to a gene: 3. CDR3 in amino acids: CASSLAQGTYGYTF. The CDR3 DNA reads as TGTGCCAGCAGCTTGGCACAGGGGACCTATGGCTACACCTTC.

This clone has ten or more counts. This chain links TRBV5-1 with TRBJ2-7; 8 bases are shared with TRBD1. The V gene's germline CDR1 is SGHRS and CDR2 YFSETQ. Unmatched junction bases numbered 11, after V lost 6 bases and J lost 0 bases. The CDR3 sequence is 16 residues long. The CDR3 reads CASKSSQGALSYEQYF. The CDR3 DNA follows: TGCGCCAGCAAGTCTTCCCAGGGGGCTCTCTCCTACGAGCAGTACTTC.

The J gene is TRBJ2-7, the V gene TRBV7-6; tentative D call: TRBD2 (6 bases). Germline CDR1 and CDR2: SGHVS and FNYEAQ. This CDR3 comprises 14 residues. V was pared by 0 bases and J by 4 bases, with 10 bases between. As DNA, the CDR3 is TGTGCCAGCAGCTTAGCGTTCGGGGGTTACGAGCAGTACTTC. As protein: CASSLAFGGYEQYF.

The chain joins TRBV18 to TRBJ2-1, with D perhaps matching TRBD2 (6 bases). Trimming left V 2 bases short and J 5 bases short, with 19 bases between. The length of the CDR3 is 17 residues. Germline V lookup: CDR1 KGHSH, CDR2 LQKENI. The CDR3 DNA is TGTGCCAGCTCACCAACTATCGGCACTAGCCGGCACAATGAGCAGTTCTTC. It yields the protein CASSPTIGTSRHNEQFF.

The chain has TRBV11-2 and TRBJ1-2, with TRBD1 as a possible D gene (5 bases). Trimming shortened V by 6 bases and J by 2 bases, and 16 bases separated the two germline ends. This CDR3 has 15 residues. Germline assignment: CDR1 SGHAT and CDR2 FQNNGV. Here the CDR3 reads CASRPGGGLNYGYTF. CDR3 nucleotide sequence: TGTGCCAGCAGACCCGGTGGGGGGTTAAACTATGGCTACACCTTC.

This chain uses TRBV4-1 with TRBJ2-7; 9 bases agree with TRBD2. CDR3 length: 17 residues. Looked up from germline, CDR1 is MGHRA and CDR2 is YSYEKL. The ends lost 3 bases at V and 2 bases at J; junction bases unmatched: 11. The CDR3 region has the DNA TGCGCCAGCAGCCATCCATCCGGGACTAGCTGGCCCTACGAGCAGTACTTC. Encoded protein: CASSHPSGTSWPYEQYF.

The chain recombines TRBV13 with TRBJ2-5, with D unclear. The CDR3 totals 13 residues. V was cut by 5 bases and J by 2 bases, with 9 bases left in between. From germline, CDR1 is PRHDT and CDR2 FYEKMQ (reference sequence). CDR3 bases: TGTGCCAGCAGCGGTCGGAGACAAGAGACCCAGTACTTC. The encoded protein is CASSGRRQETQYF.

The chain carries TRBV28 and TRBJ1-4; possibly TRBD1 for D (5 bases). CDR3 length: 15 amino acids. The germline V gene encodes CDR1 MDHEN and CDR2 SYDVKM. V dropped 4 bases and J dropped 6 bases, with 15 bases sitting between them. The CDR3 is CASSSTGTGHEKLFF. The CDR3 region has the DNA TGTGCCAGCAGTTCAACCGGGACTGGACATGAAAAACTGTTTTTT.

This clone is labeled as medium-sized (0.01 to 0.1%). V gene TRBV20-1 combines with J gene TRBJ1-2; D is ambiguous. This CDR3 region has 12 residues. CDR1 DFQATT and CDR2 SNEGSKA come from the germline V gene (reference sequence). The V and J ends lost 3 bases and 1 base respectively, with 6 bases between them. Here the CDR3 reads CSASFLNYGYTF. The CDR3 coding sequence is TGCAGTGCTAGTTTTCTTAACTATGGCTACACCTTC.

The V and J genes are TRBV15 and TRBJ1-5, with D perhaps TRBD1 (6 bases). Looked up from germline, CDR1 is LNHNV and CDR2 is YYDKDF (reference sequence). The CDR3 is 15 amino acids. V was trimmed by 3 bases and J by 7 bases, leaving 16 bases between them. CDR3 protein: CATSRGGGGEQPQHF. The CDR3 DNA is TGTGCCACCAGCAGGGGAGGGGGGGGAGAACAGCCCCAGCATTTT.

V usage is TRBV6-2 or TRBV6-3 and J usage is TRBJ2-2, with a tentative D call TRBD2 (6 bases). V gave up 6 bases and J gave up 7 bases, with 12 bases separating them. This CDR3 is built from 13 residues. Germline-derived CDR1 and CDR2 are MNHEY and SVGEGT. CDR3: CASSTLAIGELFF. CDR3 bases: TGTGCCAGCAGCACGCTAGCGATCGGGGAGCTGTTTTTT.

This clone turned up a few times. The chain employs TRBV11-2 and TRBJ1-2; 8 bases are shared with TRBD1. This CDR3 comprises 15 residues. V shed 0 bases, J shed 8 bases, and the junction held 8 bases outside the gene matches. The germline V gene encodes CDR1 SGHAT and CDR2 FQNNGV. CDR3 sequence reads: CASSLDLSRGQGYTF. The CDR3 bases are TGTGCCAGCAGCTTAGATCTCAGCAGGGGGCAAGGCTACACCTTC.

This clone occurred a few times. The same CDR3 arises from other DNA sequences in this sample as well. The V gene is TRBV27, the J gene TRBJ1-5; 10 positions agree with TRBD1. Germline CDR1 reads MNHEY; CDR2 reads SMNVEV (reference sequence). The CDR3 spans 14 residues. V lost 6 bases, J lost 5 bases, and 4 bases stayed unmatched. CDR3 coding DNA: TGTGCCAGCAGCCCCGGGACAGGGGATCAGCCCCAGCATTTT. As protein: CASSPGTGDQPQHF.

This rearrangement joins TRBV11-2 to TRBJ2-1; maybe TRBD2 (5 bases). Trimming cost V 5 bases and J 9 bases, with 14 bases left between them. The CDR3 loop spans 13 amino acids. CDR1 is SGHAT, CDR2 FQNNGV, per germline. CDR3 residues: CASSLGVGAEQFF. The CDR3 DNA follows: TGTGCCAGCAGCCTCGGGGTCGGCGCTGAGCAGTTCTTC.

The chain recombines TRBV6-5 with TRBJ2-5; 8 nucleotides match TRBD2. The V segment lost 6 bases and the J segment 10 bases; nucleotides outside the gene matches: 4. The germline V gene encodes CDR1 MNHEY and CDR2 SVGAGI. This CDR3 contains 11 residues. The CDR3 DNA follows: TGTGCCAGCAGGCACGGGGGGGTCCAGTACTTC. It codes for CASRHGGVQYF.

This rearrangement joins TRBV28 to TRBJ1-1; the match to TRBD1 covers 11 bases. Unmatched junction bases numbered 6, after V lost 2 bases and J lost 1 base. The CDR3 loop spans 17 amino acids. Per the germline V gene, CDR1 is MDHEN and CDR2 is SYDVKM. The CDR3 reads CASSLRTGGFRNTEAFF. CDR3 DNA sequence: TGTGCCAGCAGTTTACGGACAGGGGGCTTCAGGAACACTGAAGCTTTCTTT. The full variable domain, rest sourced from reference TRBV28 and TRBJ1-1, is DVKVTQSSRYLVKRTGEKVFLECVQDMDHENMFWYRQDPGLGLRLIYFSYDVKMKEKGDIPEGYSVSREKKERFSLILESASTNQTSMYLCASSLRTGGFRNTEAFFGQGTRLTVV.

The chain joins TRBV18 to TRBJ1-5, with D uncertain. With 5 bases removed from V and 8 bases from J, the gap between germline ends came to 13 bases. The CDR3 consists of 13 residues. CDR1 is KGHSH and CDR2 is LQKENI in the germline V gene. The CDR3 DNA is TGTGCCAGCTCAATAGGACTGGTTGAGCCCCAGCATTTT. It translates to CASSIGLVEPQHF.

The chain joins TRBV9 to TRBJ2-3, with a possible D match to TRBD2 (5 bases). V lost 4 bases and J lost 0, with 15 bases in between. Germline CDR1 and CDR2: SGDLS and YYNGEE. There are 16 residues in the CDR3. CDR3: CASSPSGYTSTDTQYF. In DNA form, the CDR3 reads TGTGCCAGCAGCCCCTCGGGGTACACTAGCACAGATACGCAGTATTTT.

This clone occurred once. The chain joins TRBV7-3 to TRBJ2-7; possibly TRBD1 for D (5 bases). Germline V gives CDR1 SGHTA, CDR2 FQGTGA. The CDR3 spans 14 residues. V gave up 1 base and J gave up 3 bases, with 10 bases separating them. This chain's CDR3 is CASSLSGADYEQYF. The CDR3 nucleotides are TGTGCCAGCAGCTTAAGTGGGGCCGACTACGAGCAGTACTTC. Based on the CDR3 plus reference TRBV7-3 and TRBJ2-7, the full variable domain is GAGVSQTPSNKVTEKGKYVELRCDPISGHTALYWYRQSLGQGPEFLIYFQGTGAADDSGLPNDRFFAVRPEGSVSTLKIQRTERGDSAVYLCASSLSGADYEQYFGPGTRLTVT.

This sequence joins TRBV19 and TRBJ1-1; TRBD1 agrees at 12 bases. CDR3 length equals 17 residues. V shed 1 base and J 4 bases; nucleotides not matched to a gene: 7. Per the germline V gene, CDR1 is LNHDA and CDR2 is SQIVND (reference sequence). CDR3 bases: TGTGCCAGTAGTATAGTGGGACAGGGGGCGAAGGGCACTGAAGCTTTCTTT. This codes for CASSIVGQGAKGTEAFF.

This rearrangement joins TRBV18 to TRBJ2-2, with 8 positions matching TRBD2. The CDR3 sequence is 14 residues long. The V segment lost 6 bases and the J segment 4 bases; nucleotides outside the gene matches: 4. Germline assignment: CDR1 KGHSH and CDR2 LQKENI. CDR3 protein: CASSPLAGTGELFF. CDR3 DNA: TGTGCCAGCTCGCCTCTAGCGGGCACCGGGGAGCTGTTTTTT.

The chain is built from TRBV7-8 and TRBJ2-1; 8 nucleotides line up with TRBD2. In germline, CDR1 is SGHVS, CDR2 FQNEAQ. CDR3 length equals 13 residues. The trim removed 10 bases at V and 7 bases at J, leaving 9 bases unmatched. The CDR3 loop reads CAIRRGGVNEQFF. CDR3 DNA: TGTGCCATCCGTCGGGGGGGGGTTAATGAGCAGTTCTTC. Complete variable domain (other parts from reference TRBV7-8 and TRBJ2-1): GAGVSQSPRYKVAKRGQDVALRCDPISGHVSLFWYQQALGQGPEFLTYFQNEAQLDKSGLPSDRFFAERPEGSVSTLKIQRTQQEDSAVYLCAIRRGGVNEQFFGPGTRLTVL.

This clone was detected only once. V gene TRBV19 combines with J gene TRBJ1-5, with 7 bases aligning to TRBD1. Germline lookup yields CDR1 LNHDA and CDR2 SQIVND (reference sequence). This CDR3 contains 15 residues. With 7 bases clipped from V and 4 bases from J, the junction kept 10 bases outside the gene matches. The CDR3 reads CASTPGQKWNQPQHF. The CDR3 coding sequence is TGTGCCAGTACCCCGGGACAGAAGTGGAATCAGCCCCAGCATTTT. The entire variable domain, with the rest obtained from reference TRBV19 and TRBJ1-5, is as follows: DGGITQSPKYLFRKEGQNVTLSCEQNLNHDAMYWYRQDPGQGLRLIYYSQIVNDFQKGDIAEGYSVSREKKESFPLTVTSAQKNPTAFYLCASTPGQKWNQPQHFGDGTRLSIL.